This T cell receptor (beta chain) was sequenced in a study of CD8+ T cells in alopecia areata. Findings of the study overall: There were also resident alphabeta T cells of normal skin sequenced in scalp samples.

Extraction of RNA preceded its reverse transcription into cDNA, which served as the sequencing template. Data came from immunoSEQ multiplex PCR; TCRdb stores just in-frame clones and leaves some out. There are some 150,000 clones in the sample; about 53% occur only once, and roughly 19% lies in the top ten. A note on this clone: Its target is not known.

The V and J ends lost 0 bases and 8 bases, in that order; junction bases with no gene match: 2. The CDR3 loop spans 14 amino acids. Germline V gives CDR1 LGHNA, CDR2 YSLEER. The source is a human donor with alopecia areata. The sample in question was CD8+ T cells sorted from blood, obtained at week 0. The chain couples TRBV4-3 to TRBJ2-1; 9 bases map to TRBD1. The CDR3 DNA reads TGCGCCAGCAGCCAAGATCGGGACAGGGATGAGCAGTTCTTC. This sequence encodes CASSQDRDRDEQFF.